The next 22 T cell receptor beta chains were all read from a single sample in a study of T cell repertoires in cytomegalovirus infection. The antigens of these receptors remain unknown. Each CDR3 protein gets one entry after TCRdb re-called the reads with MiXCR. The sample includes under 850,000 distinct CDR3 sequences, roughly a third of them seen just once. The input for sequencing was cultured PBMCs, taken from culture after CMV antigen stimulation. Receptors originate from a human donor in good health (CMV status not recorded). Some clones in this sample may be carry-over from other donors' samples.

The chain uses TRBV11-2 and TRBJ1-6; no reliable D call. Trimming removed 4 bases from V and 9 bases from J, with 19 bases in between. Germline values: CDR1 SGHAT, CDR2 FQNNGV. The CDR3 consists of 16 residues. CDR3 DNA: TGTGCCAGCAGCTCGTCGTTGGGGTTGGTTGGTTCACCCCTCCACTTT. Amino acid sequence: CASSSSLGLVGSPLHF.

This clonotype was observed a few times. This chain uses TRBV6-1 with TRBJ2-5; D is tentatively TRBD1 or TRBD2 (5 bases each). The germline gives CDR1 MNHNS, CDR2 SASEGT. V was clipped by 5 bases and J by 5 bases, with 27 bases between them. The CDR3 consists of 18 residues. The CDR3 protein is CASSRTHLPWGEGETQYF. Here the CDR3 DNA reads TGTGCCAGCAGTCGTACCCACCTTCCTTGGGGTGAGGGGGAGACCCAGTACTTC.

This clonotype came up a few times. The rearrangement links TRBV6-5 to TRBJ1-6; tentatively, D is TRBD1 (5 bases). The V gene's germline CDR1 is MNHEY and CDR2 SVGAGI. The CDR3 is 13 amino acids. The V and J ends lost 4 bases and 8 bases respectively, with 9 bases between them. The CDR3 spells CASSSGFHSPLHF. DNA for the CDR3: TGTGCCAGCAGTTCAGGGTTTCATTCACCCCTCCACTTT.

There are many counts of this clonotype. V usage is TRBV7-2 and J usage is TRBJ1-2; possible D gene TRBD1, 6 bases. The length of the CDR3 is 16 residues. V shed 1 base and J shed 8 bases, with 20 bases lying between them. Germline-derived CDR1 and CDR2 are SGHTA and FQGNSA. CDR3 DNA: TGTGCCAGCAGCTTAGGGGTGGCAGGGGAGGTGGAGGGCTACACCTTC. Translating it yields CASSLGVAGEVEGYTF.

The chain carries TRBV12-3 or TRBV12-4 and TRBJ1-5, with 10 bases matching TRBD1. V shed 3 bases and J 7 bases; nucleotides not matched to a gene: 6. The CDR3 consists of 15 residues. As DNA, the CDR3 is TGTGCCAGCAGTTTGAGGACAGGGGGGTCCCAGCCCCAGCATTTT. As protein: CASSLRTGGSQPQHF.

There are a few counts of this clonotype. The genes are TRBV10-3 and TRBJ2-3, with D possibly being TRBD2 (5 bases). Per the germline V gene, CDR1 is ENHRY and CDR2 is SYGVKD. The V end lost 9 bases, the J end lost 6 bases, and 13 bases lay between the germline ends. The CDR3 is 12 residues long. CDR3 bases: TGTGCCATACTAGTGAGTAAGGATACGCAGTATTTT. Residues: CAILVSKDTQYF.

V usage is TRBV2 and J usage is TRBJ2-2, with D possibly being TRBD1 (6 bases). The CDR3 totals 15 residues. V was cut by 0 bases and J by 5 bases, with 10 bases left in between. Germline CDR1 is SNHLY and CDR2 is FYNNEI. CDR3 residues: CASSEAERGTGELFF. The CDR3, as DNA: TGTGCCAGCAGTGAAGCCGAAAGGGGGACCGGGGAGCTGTTTTTT.

J is TRBJ1-5 and V is TRBV7-8, with unresolved D. The CDR3 consists of 15 residues. Germline V gene data show CDR1 as SGHVS and CDR2 as FQNEAQ. The ends were cut back, 2 bases at V and 7 bases at J, with 15 bases in the middle. This chain's CDR3 is CASSLSEGGHQPQHF. The CDR3 nucleotides are TGTGCCAGCAGCTTATCTGAGGGAGGCCACCAGCCCCAGCATTTT.

The V call is TRBV10-3, the J call TRBJ2-1; D may be TRBD1 (6 bases). Germline-derived CDR1 and CDR2 are ENHRY and SYGVKD. V lost 6 bases and J 1 base, leaving 7 bases between the germline ends. The CDR3 is made up of 13 amino acids. This CDR3 is CAIRRGSYNEQFF. The CDR3 DNA follows: TGTGCCATCAGGAGGGGGTCCTACAATGAGCAGTTCTTC.

This clonotype has a handful of counts. The chain links TRBV5-1 to TRBJ1-1, with D uncertain. Germline loops: CDR1 SGHRS, CDR2 YFSETQ. Trimming removed 4 bases from V and 3 bases from J, with 16 bases in between. The CDR3 has 15 residues. The CDR3 here is CASSDRGSEDTEAFF. The CDR3 DNA reads as TGCGCCAGCAGCGACCGGGGTTCGGAGGACACTGAAGCTTTCTTT.

V gene TRBV5-4 combines with J gene TRBJ1-1, with a possible D match to TRBD1 (5 bases). Germline V gives CDR1 SGHNT, CDR2 YYREEE (reference sequence). V was pared by 1 base and J by 1 base, with 11 bases between. This CDR3 spans 15 amino acids. CDR3 region: CASSLNPTGNTEAFF. In DNA, the CDR3 is TGTGCCAGCAGCTTGAATCCCACAGGGAACACTGAAGCTTTCTTT. Based on the CDR3 plus reference TRBV5-4 and TRBJ1-1, the full variable domain is ETGVTQSPTHLIKTRGQQVTLRCSSQSGHNTVSWYQQALGQGPQFIFQYYREEENGRGNFPPRFSGLQFPNYSSELNVNALELDDSALYLCASSLNPTGNTEAFFGQGTRLTVV.

The chain recombines TRBV7-9 with TRBJ2-7; TRBD2 matches at 8 bases. Germline values: CDR1 SEHNR, CDR2 FQNEAQ (reference sequence). J gave up 3 bases and V 5 bases, and 6 bases lay outside the gene matches. The CDR3 consists of 14 residues. Written as DNA, the CDR3 is TGTGCCAGCAGCCAAGCGGGAGCGGTCTACGAGCAGTACTTC. It is translated as CASSQAGAVYEQYF.

The chain joins TRBV9 to TRBJ2-1; D not certain. CDR1 SGDLS and CDR2 YYNGEE come from the germline V gene. The length of the CDR3 is 16 residues. Trimming took off 3 bases at V and 0 bases at J, with 13 bases between the two ends. CDR3 amino acids: CASSESNFVSYNEQFF. CDR3 coding DNA: TGTGCCAGCAGCGAGAGCAATTTCGTCTCCTACAATGAGCAGTTCTTC.

This clonotype was picked up a small number of times. This chain joins TRBV12-5 and TRBJ1-4; D remains ambiguous. Germline CDR1 reads LGHNT; CDR2 reads FRNRAP. The V end lost 1 base, the J end lost 8 bases, and 8 bases lay between the germline ends. The CDR3 has 13 residues. The CDR3, as DNA: TGTGCTAGTGGTTTGGACCGAGGGGAAAAACTGTTTTTT. It codes for CASGLDRGEKLFF.

This rearrangement joins TRBV6-2 or TRBV6-3 to TRBJ1-1, with D maybe TRBD1 (5 bases). The germline gives CDR1 MNHEY, CDR2 SVGEGT. Trimming removed 5 bases at V and 11 bases at J, with 21 bases between. This CDR3 region has 14 residues. The CDR3 spells CASSARDPFHSAFF. CDR3 DNA sequence: TGTGCCAGCAGTGCCCGGGACCCCTTTCATAGCGCTTTCTTT.

This chain connects TRBV6-1 to TRBJ2-1; 9 bases agree with TRBD1. CDR3 size: 16 residues. The V gene's germline CDR1 is MNHNS and CDR2 SASEGT. The trim removed 5 bases at V and 3 bases at J, leaving 8 bases unmatched. CDR3 sequence: CASSPKPGQGYNEQFF. As DNA, the CDR3 is TGTGCCAGCAGTCCTAAACCGGGACAGGGCTACAATGAGCAGTTCTTC.

Ten or more counts support this clonotype. This chain connects TRBV12-3 or TRBV12-4 to TRBJ1-3; weak D call: TRBD1 (6 bases). Trimming left V 6 bases short and J 3 bases short, with 15 bases between. The CDR3 loop spans 15 amino acids. CDR3 region: CASRGYRVIGNTIYF. In DNA, the CDR3 is TGTGCCAGCAGGGGTTACAGGGTAATTGGAAACACCATATATTTT.

There are a few counts of this clonotype. The genes are TRBV6-1 and TRBJ2-3; D not resolved. Trimming removed 4 bases at V and 7 bases at J, with 6 bases between. This CDR3 has 11 residues. Germline CDR1 and CDR2: MNHNS and SASEGT. CDR3 nucleotide sequence: TGTGCCAGCAGTGCGGCGTATACGCAGTATTTT. It encodes CASSAAYTQYF.

The chain links TRBV19 to TRBJ2-7, with TRBD1 matching over 9 bases. J lost 3 bases, V lost 5 bases, and 8 bases had no gene match. The CDR3 covers 15 residues. Germline CDR1 reads LNHDA; CDR2 reads SQIVND (reference sequence). The chain's CDR3 is CASSVAGTGNYEQYF. The CDR3 DNA reads TGTGCCAGTAGTGTAGCCGGGACAGGGAACTACGAGCAGTACTTC.

This chain connects TRBV7-6 to TRBJ2-5, with D maybe TRBD1 (6 bases). The CDR3 consists of 14 residues. V was trimmed by 3 bases and J by 4 bases, leaving 12 bases between them. CDR1 is SGHVS, CDR2 FNYEAQ, per germline. The DNA of the CDR3 is TGTGCCAGCAGCTTGGGGGCTGTAGCAGAGACCCAGTACTTC. This encodes CASSLGAVAETQYF.

This clonotype has a handful of counts. The chain links TRBV19 to TRBJ2-1; 8 bases agree with TRBD2. The V gene's germline CDR1 is LNHDA and CDR2 SQIVND (reference sequence). The CDR3 extends over 17 amino acids. The ends lost 3 bases at V and 7 bases at J; junction bases unmatched: 14. The CDR3 spells CASSIRREGVGANEQFF. DNA for the CDR3: TGTGCCAGTAGTATCAGACGGGAGGGTGTGGGGGCAAATGAGCAGTTCTTC.

This clonotype was detected only a few times. V usage is TRBV7-6 and J usage is TRBJ2-5; D is unresolved. The CDR3 length is 12 residues. Germline CDR1 is SGHVS and CDR2 is FNYEAQ. V shed 7 bases and J shed 5 bases, with 11 bases lying between them. The CDR3 spells CASNTAVETQYF. The CDR3 DNA is TGTGCCAGCAATACGGCCGTCGAGACCCAGTACTTC.